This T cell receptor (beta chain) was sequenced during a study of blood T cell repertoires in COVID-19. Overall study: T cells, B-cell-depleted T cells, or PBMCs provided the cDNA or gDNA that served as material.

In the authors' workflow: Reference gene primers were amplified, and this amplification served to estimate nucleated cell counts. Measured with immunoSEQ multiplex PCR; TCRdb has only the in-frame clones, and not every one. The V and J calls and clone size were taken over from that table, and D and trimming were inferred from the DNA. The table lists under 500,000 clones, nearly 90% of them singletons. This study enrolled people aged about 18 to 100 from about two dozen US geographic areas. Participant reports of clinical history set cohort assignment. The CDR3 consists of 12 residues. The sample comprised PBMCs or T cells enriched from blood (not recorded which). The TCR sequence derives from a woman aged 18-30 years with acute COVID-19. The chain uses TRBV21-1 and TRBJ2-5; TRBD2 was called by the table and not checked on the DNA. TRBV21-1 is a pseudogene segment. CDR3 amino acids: CASSKASRTQYF. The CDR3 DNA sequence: TGTGCCAGCAGCAAAGCTAGCCGGACCCAGTACTTC.